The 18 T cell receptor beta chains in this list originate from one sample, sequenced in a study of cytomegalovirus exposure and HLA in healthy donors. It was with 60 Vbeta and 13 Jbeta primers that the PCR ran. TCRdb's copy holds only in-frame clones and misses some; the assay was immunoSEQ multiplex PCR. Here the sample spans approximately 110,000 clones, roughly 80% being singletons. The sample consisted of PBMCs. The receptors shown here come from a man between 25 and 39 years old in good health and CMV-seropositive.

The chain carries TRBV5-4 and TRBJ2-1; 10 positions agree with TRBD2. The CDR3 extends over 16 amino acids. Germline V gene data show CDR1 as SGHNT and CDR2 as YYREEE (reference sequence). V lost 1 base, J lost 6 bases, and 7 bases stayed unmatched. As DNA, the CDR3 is TGTGCCAGCAGCTTGCCGAGCGGGGGGGAGGTCAATGAGCAGTTCTTC. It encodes CASSLPSGGEVNEQFF.

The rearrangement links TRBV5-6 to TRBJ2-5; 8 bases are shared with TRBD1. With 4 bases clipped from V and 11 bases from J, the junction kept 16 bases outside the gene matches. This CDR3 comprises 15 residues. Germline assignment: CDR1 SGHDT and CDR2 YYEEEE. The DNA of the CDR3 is TGTGCCAGCAGCCATTGGACAGGGCCGGCCGGGGAGCAGTACTTC. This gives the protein CASSHWTGPAGEQYF.

The CDR3 bases are TGTGCCAGCAGTGAAGGGAGGGGCTCGTGGGATGAGCAGTTCTTC. This encodes CASSEGRGSWDEQFF. This sequence joins TRBV6-1 and TRBJ2-1, with D maybe TRBD2 (6 bases). This CDR3 spans 15 amino acids. Trimming left V 1 base short and J 8 bases short, with 15 bases between. From germline, CDR1 is MNHNS and CDR2 SASEGT.

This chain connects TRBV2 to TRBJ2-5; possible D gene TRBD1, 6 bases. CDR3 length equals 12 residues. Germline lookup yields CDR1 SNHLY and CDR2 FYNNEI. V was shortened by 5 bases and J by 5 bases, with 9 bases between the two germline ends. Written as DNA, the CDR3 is TGTGCCAGCAGTTTAGACAGGGAGACCCAGTACTTC. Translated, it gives CASSLDRETQYF. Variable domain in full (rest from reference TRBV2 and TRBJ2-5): EPEVTQTPSHQVTQMGQEVILRCVPISNHLYFYWYRQILGQKVEFLVSFYNNEISEKSEIFDDQFSVERPDGSNFTLKIRSTKLEDSAMYFCASSLDRETQYFGPGTRLLVL.

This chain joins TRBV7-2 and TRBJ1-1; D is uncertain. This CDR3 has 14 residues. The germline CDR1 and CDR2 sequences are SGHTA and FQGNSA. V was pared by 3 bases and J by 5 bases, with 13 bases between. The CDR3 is CASSFVGRGTEAFF. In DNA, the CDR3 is TGTGCCAGCAGCTTTGTTGGTCGAGGAACTGAAGCTTTCTTT.

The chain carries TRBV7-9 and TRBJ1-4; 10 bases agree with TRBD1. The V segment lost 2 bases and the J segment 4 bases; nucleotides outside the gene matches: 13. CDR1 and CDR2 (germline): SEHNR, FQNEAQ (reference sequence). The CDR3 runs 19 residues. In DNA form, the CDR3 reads TGTGCCAGCAGCTTACCATGGGACAGGGGAACCCAATTTAATGAAAAACTGTTTTTT. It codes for CASSLPWDRGTQFNEKLFF.

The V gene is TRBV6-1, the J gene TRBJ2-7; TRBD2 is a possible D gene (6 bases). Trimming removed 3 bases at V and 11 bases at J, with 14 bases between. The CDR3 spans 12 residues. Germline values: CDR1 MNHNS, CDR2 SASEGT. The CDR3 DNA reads TGTGCCAGCAGTGATGGGTTTTGGGAGGAGTACTTC. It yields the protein CASSDGFWEEYF.

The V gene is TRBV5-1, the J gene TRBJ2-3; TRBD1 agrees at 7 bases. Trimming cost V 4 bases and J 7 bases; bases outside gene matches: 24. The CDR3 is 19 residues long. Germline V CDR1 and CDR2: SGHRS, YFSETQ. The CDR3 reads CASSPPLPGQGERAHTQYF. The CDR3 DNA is TGCGCCAGCAGCCCCCCGTTGCCGGGCCAGGGGGAGAGGGCACATACGCAGTATTTT.

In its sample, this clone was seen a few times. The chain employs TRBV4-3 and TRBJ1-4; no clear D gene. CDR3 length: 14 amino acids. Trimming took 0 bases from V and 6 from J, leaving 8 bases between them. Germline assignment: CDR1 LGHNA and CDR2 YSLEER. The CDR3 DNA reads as TGCGCCAGCAGCCAAGATTTAACGGATGAAAAACTGTTTTTT. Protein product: CASSQDLTDEKLFF.

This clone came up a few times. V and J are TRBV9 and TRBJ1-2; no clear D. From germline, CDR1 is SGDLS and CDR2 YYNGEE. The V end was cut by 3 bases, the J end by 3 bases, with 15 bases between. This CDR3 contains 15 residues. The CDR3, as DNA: TGTGCCAGCAGCGCCTTGGGAGGGATTGACTATGGCTACACCTTC. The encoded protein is CASSALGGIDYGYTF.

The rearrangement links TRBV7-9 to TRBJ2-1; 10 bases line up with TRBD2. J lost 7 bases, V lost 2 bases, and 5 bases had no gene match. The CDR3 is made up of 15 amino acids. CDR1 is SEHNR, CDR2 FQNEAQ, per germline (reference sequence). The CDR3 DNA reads TGTGCCAGCAGCTTACCACTAGCGGGGACGAATGAGCAGTTCTTC. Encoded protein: CASSLPLAGTNEQFF.

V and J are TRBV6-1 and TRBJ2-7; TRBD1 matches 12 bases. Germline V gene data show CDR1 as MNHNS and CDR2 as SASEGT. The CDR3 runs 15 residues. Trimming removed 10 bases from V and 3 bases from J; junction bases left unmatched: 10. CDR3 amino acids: CAIRKGQGAGYEQYF. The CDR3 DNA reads TGTGCCATCAGGAAGGGACAGGGGGCGGGCTACGAGCAGTACTTC.

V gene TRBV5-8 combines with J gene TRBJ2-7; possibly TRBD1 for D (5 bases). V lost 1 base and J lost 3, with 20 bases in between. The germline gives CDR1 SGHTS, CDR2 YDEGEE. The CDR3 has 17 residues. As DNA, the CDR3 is TGTGCCAGCAGCTTGAGGGCAGGGAAAGGCTTCAACTACGAGCAGTACTTC. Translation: CASSLRAGKGFNYEQYF.

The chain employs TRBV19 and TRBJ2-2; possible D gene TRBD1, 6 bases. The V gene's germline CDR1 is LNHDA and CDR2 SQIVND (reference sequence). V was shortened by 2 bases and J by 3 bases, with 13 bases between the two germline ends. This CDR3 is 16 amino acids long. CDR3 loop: CASSIRGRGYTGELFF. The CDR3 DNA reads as TGTGCCAGTAGTATAAGAGGCAGGGGATACACCGGGGAGCTGTTTTTT.

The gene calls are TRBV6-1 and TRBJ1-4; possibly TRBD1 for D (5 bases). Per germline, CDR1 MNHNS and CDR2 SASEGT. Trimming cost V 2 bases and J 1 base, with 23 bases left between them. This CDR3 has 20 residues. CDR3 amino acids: CASSEMRIVRAFLTNEKLFF. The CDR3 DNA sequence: TGTGCCAGCAGTGAAATGAGGATCGTCAGGGCTTTCCTAACTAATGAAAAACTGTTTTTT.

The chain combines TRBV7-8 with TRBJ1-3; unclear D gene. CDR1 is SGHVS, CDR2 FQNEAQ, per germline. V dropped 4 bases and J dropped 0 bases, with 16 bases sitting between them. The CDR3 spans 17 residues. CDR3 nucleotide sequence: TGTGCCAGCAGCTCCTTGGGGAGGCCCGTCTCTGGAAACACCATATATTTT. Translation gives CASSSLGRPVSGNTIYF.

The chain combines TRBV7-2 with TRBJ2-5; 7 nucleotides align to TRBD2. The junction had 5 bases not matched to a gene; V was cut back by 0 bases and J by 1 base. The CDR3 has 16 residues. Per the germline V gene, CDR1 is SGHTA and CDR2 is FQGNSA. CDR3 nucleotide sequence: TGTGCCAGCAGCTTAGCGGGGGGGAGGATCCAAGAGACCCAGTACTTC. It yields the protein CASSLAGGRIQETQYF.

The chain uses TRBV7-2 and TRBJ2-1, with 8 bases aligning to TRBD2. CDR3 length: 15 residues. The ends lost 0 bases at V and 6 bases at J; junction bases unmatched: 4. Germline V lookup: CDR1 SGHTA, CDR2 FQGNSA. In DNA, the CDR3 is TGTGCCAGCAGCTTAGCGCGGGGGGCTCCCAATGAGCAGTTCTTC. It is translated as CASSLARGAPNEQFF. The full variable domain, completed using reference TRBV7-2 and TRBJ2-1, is GAGVSQSPSNKVTEKGKDVELRCDPISGHTALYWYRQSLGQGLEFLIYFQGNSAPDKSGLPSDRFSAERTGGSVSTLTIQRTQQEDSAVYLCASSLARGAPNEQFFGPGTRLTVL.